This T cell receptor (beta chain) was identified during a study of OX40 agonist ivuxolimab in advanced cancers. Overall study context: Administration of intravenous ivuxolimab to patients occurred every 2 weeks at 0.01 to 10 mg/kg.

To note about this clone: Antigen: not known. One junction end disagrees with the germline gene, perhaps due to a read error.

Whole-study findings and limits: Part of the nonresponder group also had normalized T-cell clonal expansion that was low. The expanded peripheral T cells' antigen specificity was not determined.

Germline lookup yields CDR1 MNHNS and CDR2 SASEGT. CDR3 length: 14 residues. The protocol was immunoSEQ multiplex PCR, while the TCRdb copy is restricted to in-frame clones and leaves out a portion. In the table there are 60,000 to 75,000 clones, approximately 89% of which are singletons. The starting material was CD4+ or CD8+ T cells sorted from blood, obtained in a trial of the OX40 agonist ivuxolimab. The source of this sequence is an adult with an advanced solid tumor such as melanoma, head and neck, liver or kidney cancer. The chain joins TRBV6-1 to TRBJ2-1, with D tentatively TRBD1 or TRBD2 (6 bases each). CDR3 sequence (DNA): TGTGCCAGCGGTGACGGGGGCCCCTACAATGAGCAGTTCTTC. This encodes CASGDGGPYNEQFF.